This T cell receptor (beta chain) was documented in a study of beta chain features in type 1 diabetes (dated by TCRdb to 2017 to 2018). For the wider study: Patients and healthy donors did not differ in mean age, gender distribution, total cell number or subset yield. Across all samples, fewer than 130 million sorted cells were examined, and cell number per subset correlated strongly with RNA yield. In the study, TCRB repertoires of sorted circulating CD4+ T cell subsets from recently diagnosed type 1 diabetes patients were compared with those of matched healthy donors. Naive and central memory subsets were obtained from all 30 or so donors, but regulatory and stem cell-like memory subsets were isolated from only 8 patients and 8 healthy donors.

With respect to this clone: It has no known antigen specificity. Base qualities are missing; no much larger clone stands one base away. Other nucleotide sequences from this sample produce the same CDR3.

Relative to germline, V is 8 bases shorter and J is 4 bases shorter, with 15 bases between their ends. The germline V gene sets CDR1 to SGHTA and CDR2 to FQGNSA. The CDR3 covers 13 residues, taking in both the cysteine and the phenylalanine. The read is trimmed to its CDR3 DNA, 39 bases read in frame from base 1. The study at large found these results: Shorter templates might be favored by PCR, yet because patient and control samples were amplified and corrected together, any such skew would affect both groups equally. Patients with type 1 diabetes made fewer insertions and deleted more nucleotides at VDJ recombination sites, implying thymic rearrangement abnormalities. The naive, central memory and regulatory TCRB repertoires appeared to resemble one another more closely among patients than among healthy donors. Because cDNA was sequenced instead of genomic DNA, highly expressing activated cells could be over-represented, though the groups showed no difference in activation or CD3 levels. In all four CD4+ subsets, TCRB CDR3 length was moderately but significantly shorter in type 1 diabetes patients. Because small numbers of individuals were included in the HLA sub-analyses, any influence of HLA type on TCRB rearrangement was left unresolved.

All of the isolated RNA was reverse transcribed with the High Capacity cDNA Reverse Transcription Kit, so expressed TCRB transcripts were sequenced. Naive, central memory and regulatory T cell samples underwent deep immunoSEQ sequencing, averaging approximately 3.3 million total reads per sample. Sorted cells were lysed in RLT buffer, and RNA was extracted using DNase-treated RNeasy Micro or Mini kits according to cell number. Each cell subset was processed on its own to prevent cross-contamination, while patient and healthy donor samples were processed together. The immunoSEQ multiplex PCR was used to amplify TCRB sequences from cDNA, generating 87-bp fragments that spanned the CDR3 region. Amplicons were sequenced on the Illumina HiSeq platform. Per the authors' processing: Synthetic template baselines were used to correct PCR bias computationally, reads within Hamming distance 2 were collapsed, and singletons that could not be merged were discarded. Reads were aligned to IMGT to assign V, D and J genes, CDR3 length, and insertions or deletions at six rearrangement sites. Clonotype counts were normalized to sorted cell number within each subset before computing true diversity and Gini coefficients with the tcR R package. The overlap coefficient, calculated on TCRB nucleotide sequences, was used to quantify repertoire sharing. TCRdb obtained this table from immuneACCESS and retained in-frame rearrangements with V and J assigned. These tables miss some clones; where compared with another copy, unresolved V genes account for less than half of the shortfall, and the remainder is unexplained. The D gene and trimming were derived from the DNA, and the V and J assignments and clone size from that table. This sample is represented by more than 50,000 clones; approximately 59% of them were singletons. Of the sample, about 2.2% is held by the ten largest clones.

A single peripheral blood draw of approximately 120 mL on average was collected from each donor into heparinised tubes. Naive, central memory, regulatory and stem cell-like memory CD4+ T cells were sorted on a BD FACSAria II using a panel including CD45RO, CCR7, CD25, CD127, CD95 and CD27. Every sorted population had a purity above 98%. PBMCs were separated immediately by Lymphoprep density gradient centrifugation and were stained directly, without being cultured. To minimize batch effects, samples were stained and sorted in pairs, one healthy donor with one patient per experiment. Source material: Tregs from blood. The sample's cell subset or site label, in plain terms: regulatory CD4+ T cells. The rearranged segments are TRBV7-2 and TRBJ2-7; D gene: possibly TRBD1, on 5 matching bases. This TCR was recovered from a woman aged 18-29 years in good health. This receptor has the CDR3 CASGQGFLYEQYF. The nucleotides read TGTGCCAGCGGTCAGGGCTTTCTTTACGAGCAGTACTTC. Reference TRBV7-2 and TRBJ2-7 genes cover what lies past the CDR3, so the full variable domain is GAGVSQSPSNKVTEKGKDVELRCDPISGHTALYWYRQSLGQGLEFLIYFQGNSAPDKSGLPSDRFSAERTGGSVSTLTIQRTQQEDSAVYLCASGQGFLYEQYFGPGTRLTVT.